This TCR beta chain was captured by sequencing in a study of human T cells and chemical hapten exposure. Broader study findings: Donors, who had alopecia, may show an immune response that differs from healthy people's.

The time point was: pre-sensitization, week 0. Regarding treatment: therapeutic diphenylcyclopropenone sensitization with weekly scalp DPC. Concerning this clonotype: What it recognizes is unknown.

TCRdb itself ran the RACE reads through MiXCR, one entry per CDR3 protein. Here the sample spans around 380,000 distinct CDR3 sequences, 5.5% being singletons. The CDR3 totals 17 residues. CDR1 MNHNS and CDR2 SASEGT come from the germline V gene. V shed 2 bases and J shed 4 bases, with 17 bases lying between them. Sequences were derived from whole blood, sampled in connection with sensitization to the hapten diphenylcyclopropenone (DPC). The source is a woman between 18 and 29 years old with alopecia areata. Some clones in this sample may be carry-over from other donors' samples. The chain links TRBV6-1 to TRBJ2-2; D is tentatively TRBD1 or TRBD2 (6 bases each). The CDR3 region has the DNA TGTGCCAGCAGTGAACGATGGGGGGCTCTAACCACCGGGGAGCTGTTTTTT. This gives the protein CASSERWGALTTGELFF.